This is a list of T cell receptor beta chains from one sample in a study of T-cell reconstitution after alpha-beta-depleted transplantation in children. MiXCR, applied by TCRdb to the PCR reads, yields one record per CDR3 protein. The sample records about 980,000 distinct CDR3 sequences, roughly 29% being singletons. Material: PBMCs, mostly from graft donor cells, obtained 360 days after TCRalphabeta/CD19-depleted stem cell transplant. Source of these receptors: a boy under two years old who had a stem cell transplant for SCID, so the T cells may come from the graft donor. Both conserved end residues are part of each CDR3. A D gene is named only where the DNA matches it firmly. Only some rows state a clone size, as once, few, many or a class for expanded clones.

size: .; J: TRBJ2-7; V: TRBV5-1; D: TRBD1; CDR3: CASSSGQGRLYEQYF; DNA: TGCGCCAGCAGCTCAGGACAGGGGAGACTTTACGAGCAGTACTTC
size: .; J: TRBJ2-4; V: TRBV9; D: .; CDR3: CASSNPGTPSGIQYF; DNA: TGTGCCAGCAGCAACCCCGGGACCCCATCCGGCATTCAGTACTTC
size: .; J: TRBJ2-7; V: TRBV3-1; D: TRBD1; CDR3: CASSRRTGGSYEQYF; DNA: TGTGCCAGCAGCCGAAGGACAGGGGGATCCTACGAGCAGTACTTC
size: .; J: TRBJ2-1; V: TRBV5-1; D: .; CDR3: CASSLVTHEQFF; DNA: TGCGCCAGCAGCTTGGTTACGCATGAGCAGTTCTTC
size: .; J: TRBJ1-3; V: TRBV2; D: .; CDR3: CASSELGRTVGNTIYF; DNA: TGTGCCAGCAGTGAATTGGGACGGACAGTTGGAAACACCATATATTTT
size: .; J: TRBJ2-5; V: TRBV30; D: .; CDR3: CAWSVRGSAETQYF; DNA: TGTGCCTGGAGTGTAAGGGGGAGTGCGGAGACCCAGTACTTC
size: few; J: TRBJ1-6; V: TRBV12-3/TRBV12-4; D: .; CDR3: CASSSHTGSSPLHF; DNA: TGTGCCAGCAGTTCTCATACGGGGTCCTCACCCCTCCACTTT
size: few; J: TRBJ2-5; V: TRBV5-1; D: TRBD2; CDR3: CASSLTVAGGQETQYF; DNA: TGCGCCAGCAGCCTGACCGTAGCGGGTGGCCAAGAGACCCAGTACTTC
size: .; J: TRBJ2-2; V: TRBV29-1; D: TRBD1; CDR3: CSARHDRGNAGELFF; DNA: TGCAGCGCTCGACACGACAGGGGTAATGCCGGGGAGCTGTTTTTT
size: many; J: TRBJ2-7; V: TRBV4-2; D: .; CDR3: CASSQPGSYEQYF; DNA: TGTGCCAGCAGCCAACCCGGTTCCTACGAGCAGTACTTC
size: many; J: TRBJ2-7; V: TRBV7-8; D: .; CDR3: CASSLEVDSYEQYF; DNA: TGTGCCAGCAGCTTAGAGGTCGACTCCTACGAGCAGTACTTC
size: many; J: TRBJ1-1; V: TRBV29-1; D: TRBD1; CDR3: CSVDDDRGEAFF; DNA: TGCAGCGTTGATGACGACAGGGGTGAAGCTTTCTTT
size: .; J: TRBJ1-1; V: TRBV3-1; D: .; CDR3: CASSQDYRGEAFF; DNA: TGTGCCAGCAGCCAAGATTACCGGGGCGAAGCTTTCTTT
size: few; J: TRBJ1-4; V: TRBV20-1; D: TRBD1; CDR3: CSASRDREGGDEKLFF; DNA: TGCAGTGCTAGCCGGGACAGGGAAGGTGGTGATGAAAAACTGTTTTTT
size: few; J: TRBJ2-5; V: TRBV20-1; D: TRBD1; CDR3: CSARDLEDRGGETQYF; DNA: TGCAGTGCTAGAGATCTTGAGGACAGGGGAGGAGAGACCCAGTACTTC
size: .; J: TRBJ2-1; V: TRBV18; D: TRBD2; CDR3: CASSPRGGPNNEQFF; DNA: TGTGCCAGCTCACCACGGGGGGGACCTAACAATGAGCAGTTCTTC
size: few; J: TRBJ2-2; V: TRBV20-1; D: .; CDR3: CSASFGSYTGELFF; DNA: TGCAGTGCTAGTTTCGGGAGTTACACCGGGGAGCTGTTTTTT
size: .; J: TRBJ2-1; V: TRBV27; D: .; CDR3: CASSRDSLGANNEQFF; DNA: TGTGCCAGCAGCCGAGACTCATTAGGGGCTAACAATGAGCAGTTCTTC
size: few; J: TRBJ2-1; V: TRBV3-1; D: .; CDR3: CASSQAFYNEQFF; DNA: TGTGCCAGCAGCCAAGCCTTTTACAATGAGCAGTTCTTC
size: few; J: TRBJ1-5; V: TRBV20-1; D: .; CDR3: CSALPAGWQPQHF; DNA: TGCAGTGCTCTCCCGGCAGGGTGGCAGCCCCAGCATTTT
size: .; J: TRBJ2-1; V: TRBV12-3/TRBV12-4; D: TRBD2; CDR3: CASSLPGTSGGNYNEQFF; DNA: TGTGCCAGCAGTTTACCCGGGACTAGCGGGGGAAATTACAATGAGCAGTTCTTC
size: many; J: TRBJ2-2; V: TRBV5-1; D: .; CDR3: CASSLGPPNTGELFF; DNA: TGCGCCAGCAGCTTGGGTCCGCCGAACACCGGGGAGCTGTTTTTT
size: .; J: TRBJ2-7; V: TRBV6-2/TRBV6-3; D: .; CDR3: CASRLRGGPYEQYF; DNA: TGTGCCAGCAGGCTAAGGGGGGGGCCCTACGAGCAGTACTTC
size: few; J: TRBJ1-5; V: TRBV6-5; D: .; CDR3: CASSYREEQPQHF; DNA: TGTGCCAGCAGTTACAGGGAGGAGCAGCCCCAGCATTTT